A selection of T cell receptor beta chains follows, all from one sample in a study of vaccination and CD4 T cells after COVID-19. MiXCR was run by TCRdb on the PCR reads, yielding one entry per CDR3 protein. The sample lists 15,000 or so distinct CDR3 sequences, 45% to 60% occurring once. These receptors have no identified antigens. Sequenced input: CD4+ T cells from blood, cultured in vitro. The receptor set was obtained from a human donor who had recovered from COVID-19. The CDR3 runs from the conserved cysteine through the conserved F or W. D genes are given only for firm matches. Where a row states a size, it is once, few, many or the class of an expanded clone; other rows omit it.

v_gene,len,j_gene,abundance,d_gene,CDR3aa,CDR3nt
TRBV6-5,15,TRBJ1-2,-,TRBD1,CASSYRDRGYYGYTF,TGTGCCAGCAGTTACAGGGACAGGGGATACTATGGCTACACCTTC
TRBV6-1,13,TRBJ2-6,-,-,CATFSSGANVLTF,TGTGCCACCTTCAGCTCTGGGGCCAACGTCCTGACTTTC
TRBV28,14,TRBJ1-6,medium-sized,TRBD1,CASNRRGRVSPLHF,TGTGCCAGCAACCGCAGGGGGAGAGTTTCACCCCTCCACTTT
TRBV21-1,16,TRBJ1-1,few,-,CASTIAEAVMNTEAFF,TGTGCCAGCACCATCGCTGAGGCGGTCATGAACACTGAAGCTTTCTTT
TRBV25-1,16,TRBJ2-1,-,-,CASSEFLGGPYNEQFF,TGTGCCAGCAGTGAATTCCTCGGGGGGCCCTACAATGAGCAGTTCTTC
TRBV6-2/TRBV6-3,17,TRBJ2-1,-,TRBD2,CASSWTSGGSSYNEQFF,TGTGCCAGCAGCTGGACTAGCGGGGGAAGCTCCTACAATGAGCAGTTCTTC
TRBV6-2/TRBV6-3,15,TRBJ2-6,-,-,CASRGSFSGANVLTF,TGTGCCAGCAGGGGCAGCTTCTCTGGGGCCAACGTCCTGACTTTC
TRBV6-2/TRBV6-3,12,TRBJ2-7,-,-,CASSYGAVEQYF,TGTGCCAGCAGTTACGGGGCGGTCGAGCAGTACTTC
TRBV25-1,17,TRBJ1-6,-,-,CASSELERGPGGSPLHF,TGTGCCAGCAGTGAACTCGAGCGGGGACCGGGAGGTTCACCCCTCCACTTT
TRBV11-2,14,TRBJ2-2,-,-,CASSSTDLGGELFF,TGTGCCAGCAGCTCCACCGACTTAGGTGGGGAGCTGTTTTTT
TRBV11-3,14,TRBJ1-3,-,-,CASSLGFDGNTIYF,TGTGCCAGCAGCTTAGGTTTTGATGGAAACACCATATATTTT
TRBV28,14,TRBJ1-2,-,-,CASSTFGQGNGYTF,TGTGCCAGCAGTACTTTTGGGCAGGGGAACGGCTACACCTTC
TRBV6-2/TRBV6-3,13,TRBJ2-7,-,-,CASSFKDRAEQYF,TGTGCCAGCAGTTTCAAAGACAGAGCCGAGCAGTACTTC
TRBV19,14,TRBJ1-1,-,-,CASSIGRDPTEAFF,TGTGCCAGTAGTATAGGACGGGACCCCACTGAAGCTTTCTTT
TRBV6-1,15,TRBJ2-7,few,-,CASTLGGTQFYEQYF,TGTGCCAGCACTTTAGGGGGGACTCAGTTCTACGAGCAGTACTTC
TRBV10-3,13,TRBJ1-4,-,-,CAISESGGEKLFF,TGTGCCATCAGTGAGTCGGGGGGCGAAAAACTGTTTTTT
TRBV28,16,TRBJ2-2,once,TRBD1,CASTSVGQGGTGELFF,TGTGCCAGCACCTCTGTAGGACAGGGTGGAACCGGGGAGCTGTTTTTT
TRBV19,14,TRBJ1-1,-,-,CASSTRGSNTEAFF,TGTGCCAGTAGTACAAGGGGGAGCAATACTGAAGCTTTCTTT
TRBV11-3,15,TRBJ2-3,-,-,CASSLDQGGYDTQYF,TGTGCCAGCAGCTTAGATCAAGGGGGGTATGATACGCAGTATTTT
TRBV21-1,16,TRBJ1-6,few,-,CATRDLLSSYNSPLHF,TGTGCCACCCGAGACCTCCTTTCCTCCTATAATTCACCCCTCCACTTT
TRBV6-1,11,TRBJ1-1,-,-,CASSNMPEAFF,TGTGCCAGCAGTAACATGCCGGAAGCTTTCTTT
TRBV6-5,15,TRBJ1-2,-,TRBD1,CASSYFDRGQGGYTF,TGTGCCAGCAGTTACTTTGACAGGGGGCAGGGTGGCTACACCTTC
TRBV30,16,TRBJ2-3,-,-,CAWSPKEGAITDTQYF,TGTGCCTGGAGTCCCAAGGAGGGGGCCATCACAGATACGCAGTATTTT
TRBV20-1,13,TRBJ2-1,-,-,CSARPGGGNEQFF,TGCAGTGCTCGGCCCGGGGGTGGGAATGAGCAGTTCTTC
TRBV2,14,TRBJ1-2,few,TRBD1,CASSGQGVNYGYTF,TGTGCCAGCAGTGGACAGGGGGTAAACTATGGCTACACCTTC
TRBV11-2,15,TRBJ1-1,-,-,CASSPGGWANTEAFF,TGTGCCAGCAGCCCCGGGGGGTGGGCGAACACTGAAGCTTTCTTT
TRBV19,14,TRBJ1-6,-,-,CASSTRQSNSPLHF,TGTGCCAGTAGTACCCGACAGTCGAATTCACCCCTCCACTTT
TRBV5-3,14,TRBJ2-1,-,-,CARSFGRRFHEQFF,TGTGCCAGAAGCTTCGGACGGCGTTTCCATGAGCAGTTCTTC
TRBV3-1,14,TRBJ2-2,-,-,CASSQGAGTGELFF,TGTGCCAGCAGCCAGGGGGCCGGCACCGGGGAGCTGTTTTTT
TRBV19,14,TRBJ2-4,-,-,CASSPLGTRNIQYF,TGTGCCAGTAGTCCCCTCGGGACGCGAAACATTCAGTACTTC
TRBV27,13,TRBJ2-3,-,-,CASSLQTGDTQYF,TGTGCCAGCAGTCTCCAAACAGGGGATACGCAGTATTTT
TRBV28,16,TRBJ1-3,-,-,CASSLFGASSGNTIYF,TGTGCCAGCAGTTTATTTGGGGCAAGCTCTGGAAACACCATATATTTT
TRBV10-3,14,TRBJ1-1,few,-,CAISGGDLNTEAFF,TGTGCCATCAGTGGGGGTGATTTGAACACTGAAGCTTTCTTT
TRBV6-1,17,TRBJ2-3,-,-,CASRGLRQALSTDTQYF,TGTGCCAGCAGGGGACTCAGACAAGCGCTTAGCACAGATACGCAGTATTTT
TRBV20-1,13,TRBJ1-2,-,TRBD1,CSARTDRVRGYTF,TGCAGTGCTAGAACGGACAGGGTCCGCGGCTACACCTTC
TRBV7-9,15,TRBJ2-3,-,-,CASSPRRGETDTQYF,TGTGCCAGCAGCCCGCGCAGGGGAGAAACAGATACGCAGTATTTT
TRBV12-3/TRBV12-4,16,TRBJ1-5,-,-,CASSPLGLGSNQPQHF,TGTGCCAGCAGTCCACTGGGGCTGGGGAGCAATCAGCCCCAGCATTTT
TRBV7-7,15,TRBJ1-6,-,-,CASSLGRVPRSPLHF,TGTGCTAGCAGCTTGGGCCGGGTGCCCAGGTCACCCCTCCACTTT
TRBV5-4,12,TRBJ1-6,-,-,CASSLDNSPLHF,TGTGCCAGCAGCTTGGACAATTCACCCCTCCACTTT
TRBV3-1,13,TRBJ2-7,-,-,CASSKQGYYEQYF,TGTGCCAGCAGCAAACAGGGATACTACGAGCAGTACTTC